The 9 T cell receptor beta chains listed next were all sequenced from one sample in a study of OX40 agonist ivuxolimab in advanced cancers. Repertoires were generated with immunoSEQ multiplex PCR, while TCRdb's copy carries only in-frame clones and drops some. The sample consists of roughly 70,000 clones, 82% of them appearing once. The source was CD4+ or CD8+ T cells sorted from blood, collected in a trial of the OX40 agonist ivuxolimab. The receptors here all came from an adult with an advanced solid tumor such as melanoma, head and neck, liver or kidney cancer.

The V gene is TRBV29-1, the J gene TRBJ2-1; TRBD1 is a possible D gene (5 bases). CDR3 length: 13 residues. CDR1 SQVTM and CDR2 ANQGSEA come from the germline V gene. V was cut by 4 bases and J by 6 bases, with 13 bases left in between. The CDR3 nucleotides read TGCAGCGTTGGTCCCGGCAGGGTCAATGAGCAGTTCTTC. Residues: CSVGPGRVNEQFF.

As DNA, the CDR3 is TGTGCCGCCCTGGCAGGGGGCCTTCCTGGAAACACCATATATTTT. It specifies CAALAGGLPGNTIYF. The chain has TRBV28 and TRBJ1-3; 8 bases fit TRBD1. CDR1 MDHEN and CDR2 SYDVKM come from the germline V gene. The CDR3 runs to 15 residues. Germline trimming cut 11 bases from V and 2 bases from J; bases unmatched to any gene: 11.

This clone was detected a few times. This chain links TRBV5-6 with TRBJ1-1, with D hard to call. Per germline, CDR1 SGHDT and CDR2 YYEEEE. The CDR3 length is 12 residues. Deletions cut 2 bases from V and 8 bases from J, with 10 bases between. CDR3 nucleotide sequence: TGTGCCAGCAGCTTTCGCCGTTCGGAAGCTTTCTTT. Its protein is CASSFRRSEAFF.

The rearrangement uses TRBV2 and TRBJ1-5, with D perhaps matching TRBD1 (6 bases). V lost 5 bases and J 3 bases, leaving 14 bases between the germline ends. Germline CDR1 SNHLY, CDR2 FYNNEI. The CDR3 sequence is 15 residues long. CDR3 loop: CASSFQTGPNQPQHF. CDR3 bases: TGTGCCAGCAGTTTCCAGACAGGCCCCAATCAGCCCCAGCATTTT. Using reference TRBV2 and TRBJ1-5 for the parts outside the CDR3, the full variable domain is EPEVTQTPSHQVTQMGQEVILRCVPISNHLYFYWYRQILGQKVEFLVSFYNNEISEKSEIFDDQFSVERPDGSNFTLKIRSTKLEDSAMYFCASSFQTGPNQPQHFGDGTRLSIL.

The chain has TRBV5-8 and TRBJ1-2; D might be TRBD1 (5 bases). This CDR3 has 14 amino acids. V was shortened by 4 bases and J by 7 bases, with 17 bases between the two germline ends. Germline V gene sequence: CDR1 SGHTS, CDR2 YDEGEE. The CDR3 spells CASSPLGGIGGYTF. The CDR3 DNA sequence: TGTGCCAGCAGCCCCTTGGGGGGAATTGGTGGCTACACCTTC.

The V call is TRBV7-3, the J call TRBJ2-3; the match to TRBD1 covers 8 bases. The trim removed 6 bases at V and 1 base at J, leaving 3 bases unmatched. Germline-derived CDR1 and CDR2 are SGHTA and FQGTGA. This CDR3 contains 14 residues. In nucleotides, the CDR3 is TGTGCCAGCAGACAACAGGGGGGCACAGATACGCAGTATTTT. As protein: CASRQQGGTDTQYF.

This clone was counted only a few times. The chain couples TRBV19 to TRBJ1-5, with D possibly being TRBD1 (5 bases). The V gene lost 6 bases and the J gene lost 9 bases, with 12 bases spanning the gap. Germline CDR1 and CDR2: LNHDA and SQIVND (reference sequence). The CDR3 runs to 12 residues. CDR3 DNA sequence: TGTGCCAGTAGGACAGCACCGGGGCCCCAGCATTTT. It encodes CASRTAPGPQHF.

The J gene is TRBJ2-1, the V gene TRBV5-1; D not resolved. Trimming took off 2 bases at V and 9 bases at J, with 15 bases between the two ends. Germline loops: CDR1 SGHRS, CDR2 YFSETQ. The CDR3 totals 14 residues. CDR3 sequence: CASSLLSTNREQFF. CDR3 DNA sequence: TGCGCCAGCAGCTTACTCTCGACCAACCGTGAGCAGTTCTTC.

This sequence joins TRBV7-9 and TRBJ1-4, with D possibly TRBD1 on 5 matching bases. This CDR3 spans 16 amino acids. Germline V CDR1 and CDR2: SEHNR, FQNEAQ (reference sequence). The V end was cut by 5 bases, the J end by 7 bases, with 20 bases between. This CDR3 reads CASSPGSRGSSEKLFF. The CDR3 bases are TGTGCCAGCAGCCCTGGTTCTAGGGGAAGTAGTGAAAAACTGTTTTTT.